The 2 T cell receptor beta chains below come from one sample, sequenced in a study of cytomegalovirus exposure and HLA in healthy donors. The PCR employed 60 Vbeta primers together with 13 Jbeta primers. TCRdb's copy holds only in-frame clones and misses some; the assay was immunoSEQ multiplex PCR. This table has around 160,000 clones, approximately 85% appearing once. The sequencing sample was made of PBMCs. The receptors originated from a man between 18 and 35 years old in good health and CMV-seropositive.

The CDR3 nucleotides read TGTGCCAGCAGCACCGGACAGGGGGTTAATGAAAAACTGTTTTTT. Protein product: CASSTGQGVNEKLFF. The rearrangement joins TRBV7-9 to TRBJ1-4; 10 bases are shared with TRBD1. V was pared by 5 bases and J by 4 bases, with 4 bases of the junction left unmatched. Germline loops: CDR1 SEHNR, CDR2 FQNEAQ (reference sequence). The CDR3 length is 15 residues.

V usage is TRBV5-1 and J usage is TRBJ2-1; TRBD1 matches at 9 bases. Germline-derived CDR1 and CDR2 are SGHRS and YFSETQ. Germline trimming cut 1 base from V and 4 bases from J; bases unmatched to any gene: 6. CDR3 length: 16 amino acids. The CDR3: CASSLRPGQGYNEQFF. The CDR3, as DNA: TGCGCCAGCAGCTTGCGTCCGGGACAGGGATACAATGAGCAGTTCTTC.